This T cell receptor (beta chain) was recovered during a study of control samples from healthy donors and cancer patients. V lost 4 bases and J lost 1; bases outside the gene matches: 2. The CDR3 has 15 amino acids. CDR1 is KGHSH, CDR2 LQKENI, per germline. Profiling relied on immunoSEQ multiplex PCR, and the TCRdb table lists in-frame clones only, not all of them. This sample yields 60,000 to 75,000 clones, of which approximately 89% are seen a single time; approximately 5% belongs to the top ten. This chain uses TRBV18 with TRBJ2-5; 11 bases line up with TRBD2. The sample was PBMCs. The TCR comes from a man aged 55 to 70 with colorectal cancer. CDR3 amino acids: CASSLGLAGQETQYF. CDR3 nucleotides: TGTGCCAGCTCACTTGGACTAGCGGGCCAAGAGACCCAGTACTTC.